The rows below give T cell receptor beta chains drawn from one sample of a study of early T cells in non-severe SARS-CoV-2 infection. TCRdb passed the 5' RACE reads through MiXCR, listing each CDR3 protein once. This sample carries around 52,000 distinct CDR3 sequences, 10% to 15% of them seen once, and the ten largest clones take 2.9%. Sequenced input: whole blood. These receptors all come from an adult who was a healthcare worker with PCR-confirmed SARS-CoV-2 infection or an uninfected control (not recorded which). The CDR3 runs from the conserved cysteine through the conserved F or W. D genes are given only for firm matches.

len: 13; d_gene: NA; v_gene: TRBV6-5; j_gene: TRBJ2-7; CDR3aa: CASSPRGGSEQYF
len: 17; d_gene: NA; v_gene: TRBV11-2; j_gene: TRBJ2-7; CDR3aa: CASSLAPGPDRAYEQYF
len: 15; d_gene: NA; v_gene: TRBV7-9; j_gene: TRBJ2-2; CDR3aa: CASSSPWDFTGELFF
len: 12; d_gene: TRBD1; v_gene: TRBV29-1; j_gene: TRBJ2-1; CDR3aa: CSVRQGAREQFF
len: 16; d_gene: NA; v_gene: TRBV30; j_gene: TRBJ1-2; CDR3aa: CAWRAVSLGANYGYTF
len: 16; d_gene: NA; v_gene: TRBV19; j_gene: TRBJ1-2; CDR3aa: CASSMVAGRENYGYTF
len: 12; d_gene: NA; v_gene: TRBV6-5; j_gene: TRBJ2-7; CDR3aa: CASRSIYYEQYF
len: 17; d_gene: NA; v_gene: TRBV7-8; j_gene: TRBJ2-3; CDR3aa: CASSLGDHQIGTDTQYF
len: 13; d_gene: NA; v_gene: TRBV5-1; j_gene: TRBJ1-2; CDR3aa: CASSLEGYYGYTF
len: 16; d_gene: TRBD2; v_gene: TRBV10-2; j_gene: TRBJ2-1; CDR3aa: CASSEGSGGRRGEQFF
len: 13; d_gene: NA; v_gene: TRBV5-4; j_gene: TRBJ2-1; CDR3aa: CASSSNLKNEQFF
len: 11; d_gene: NA; v_gene: TRBV7-9; j_gene: TRBJ2-7; CDR3aa: CASSEGAEQYF
len: 14; d_gene: NA; v_gene: TRBV11-2; j_gene: TRBJ1-1; CDR3aa: CASSRVGANTEAFF
len: 15; d_gene: NA; v_gene: TRBV5-1; j_gene: TRBJ1-5; CDR3aa: CASSPGTIGNQPQHF
len: 13; d_gene: NA; v_gene: TRBV5-6; j_gene: TRBJ2-2; CDR3aa: CASSLVGTGELFF
len: 15; d_gene: NA; v_gene: TRBV11-1; j_gene: TRBJ2-7; CDR3aa: CASSLAPASSYEQYF
len: 14; d_gene: TRBD1; v_gene: TRBV28; j_gene: TRBJ2-5; CDR3aa: CASSLPGTEETQYF